This T cell receptor beta chain was sequenced for a study of Graves' ophthalmopathy and Graves' hyperthyroidism (dated by TCRdb to 2016 to 2019). About the study as a whole: Peripheral blood was collected at initial diagnosis, prior to any treatment. To tell Graves' ophthalmopathy apart from Graves' hyperthyroidism, and to predict which patients would progress to ophthalmopathy, the study relied on TCR beta repertoire signatures. After sampling, hyperthyroidism patients received methimazole starting at 30 mg daily, and ophthalmopathy patients received high-dose intravenous methylprednisolone. To explore V-J signatures that distinguish ophthalmopathy from hyperthyroidism, a discovery set of 95 to 100 patients was enrolled, made up of around 40 with ophthalmopathy and 57 with stable hyperthyroidism. T-cell repertoires of thyroid tissue and blood were compared in over 5 hyperthyroidism patients. For independent validation, a separate cohort was made up of some 18 hyperthyroidism patients plus 17 patients who later progressed from hyperthyroidism to ophthalmopathy. In total, some 130 blood samples were TCR-sequenced: around 42 ophthalmopathy, approximately 75 hyperthyroidism and about 17 hyperthyroidism-to-ophthalmopathy patients. Findings and caveats that apply to the study as a whole: Among expanded thyroid clonotypes with frequency above 0.001, most also showed up in blood, which suggests that blood repertoires may reflect the thyroid immune response. No statistical method was used to set the sample size in advance, and the investigators knew which group each participant was assigned to. In validation, the model predicted ophthalmopathy progression with about 70% sensitivity and 72.22% specificity; 12 predicted patients were CT-confirmed with GO in a median of roughly 6.8 months. In cross-validation, the 13-signature model distinguished ophthalmopathy from stable hyperthyroidism with less than 90% sensitivity and about 81% specificity, while in the test set the corresponding values were about 79% and 69%.

In its sample, this clonotype was seen a few times. Its antigen has not been determined. Within one base of it there is no much larger clone, and no base qualities were kept. TCR beta CDR3 regions were amplified from RNA transcripts for repertoire sequencing. A first-round RT-PCR used HTBI primers with the Qiagen OneStep RT-PCR kit, followed by a second-round multiplex PCR, size selection and purification. Libraries were sequenced paired-end with 100 bp reads on an Illumina HiSeq2000. The paper's processing steps were these. Reads were processed with SOAPnuke, discarding reads with adapters, uncalled bases, mean Phred below 15, or no exact constant-primer or identifier match. COPE v1.2.5 was used to merge high-quality paired reads. Unique nucleotide sequences were defined as clonotypes and aligned to IMGT TRB V, D and J references using MiTCR v1.1. Only V-J combinations with frequency above 0.0001 were analysed, covering approximately 99% of repertoires. For each V-J combination, a TCR clonal expansion and chaos score was defined as the ratio of F50 clonal expansion to chaos observed in the TCRdist matrix. Welch's t-statistics and random forest were used to reduce the features to 13 V-J combinations, which were then used as input to a naive Bayes classifier. The Morisita-Horn index was used to measure how similar the thyroid and blood repertoires were. In TCRdb, the public reads were trimmed at Q25 with fastp and aligned with MiXCR, with productive beta chains retained. CDR3 protein sequences are deduplicated, and each keeps its most common genes and DNA. TCRdb, not the authors, supplied the V and J calls. Counted in this sample were tens of thousands of distinct CDR3 sequences; over 40% of them appeared once. Less than 20% of the sample goes to the ten largest clones.

CDR1 and CDR2 were assigned from the germline V gene as SNHLY and FYNNEI. From cysteine to phenylalanine, the CDR3 is 14 amino acids long. The CDR3 DNA has 42 bases and is translated from base 1. V was cut back by 6 bases and J by 8 bases, leaving a gap of 19 bases between them. The ophthalmopathy patients had moderately to severely active disease, with a Clinical Activity Score of 3 or higher, a NOSPECS grade of 4 or higher, and a disease duration of less than 3 months. Patients with other autoimmune diseases, uncontrolled infections, pregnancy or lactation were excluded from the study. Clinical symptoms, serum thyroxine, TRAb, thyroid ultrasound and orbital computed tomography were used for diagnosis. PBMCs were isolated from more than 9 ml of fresh peripheral blood by Ficoll-Paque density gradient centrifugation. Total RNA was extracted using Trizol reagent, and RNA quality was checked on an Agilent 2100 Bioanalyzer.

The rearranged chain carries TRBV2 and TRBJ1-2, with the D gene too uncertain to name. The receptor comes from an adult man with Graves' ophthalmopathy. Sequenced material: peripheral blood. The DNA sequence is given as TGTGCCAGCAGGGTGTCAGAACTGAAGGCGGGCTACACCTTC. This encodes CASRVSELKAGYTF.